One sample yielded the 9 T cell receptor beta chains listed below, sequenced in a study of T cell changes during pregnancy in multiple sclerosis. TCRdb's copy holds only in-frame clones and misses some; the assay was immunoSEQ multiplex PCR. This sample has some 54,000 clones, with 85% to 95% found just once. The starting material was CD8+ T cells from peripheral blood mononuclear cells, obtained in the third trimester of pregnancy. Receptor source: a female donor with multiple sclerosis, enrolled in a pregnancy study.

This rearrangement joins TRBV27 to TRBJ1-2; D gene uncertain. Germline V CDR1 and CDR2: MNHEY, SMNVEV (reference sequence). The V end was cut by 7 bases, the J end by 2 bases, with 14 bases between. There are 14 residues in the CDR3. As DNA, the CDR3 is TGTGCCAGCAAGAGGTCAGCCCTCAACTATGGCTACACCTTC. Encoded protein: CASKRSALNYGYTF.

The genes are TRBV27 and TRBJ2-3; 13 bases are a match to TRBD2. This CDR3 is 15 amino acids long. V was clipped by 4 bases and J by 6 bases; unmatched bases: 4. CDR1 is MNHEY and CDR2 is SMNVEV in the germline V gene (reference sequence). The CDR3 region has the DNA TGTGCCAGCAGTTCCGGGACTAGCGGGACCGATACGCAGTATTTT. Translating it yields CASSSGTSGTDTQYF.

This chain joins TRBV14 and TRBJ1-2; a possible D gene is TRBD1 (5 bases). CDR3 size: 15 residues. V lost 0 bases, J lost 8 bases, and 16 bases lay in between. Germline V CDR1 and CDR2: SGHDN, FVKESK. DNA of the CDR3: TGTGCCAGCAGCCAAGATCTTGTGCAGGGAGGGGGCTACACCTTC. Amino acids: CASSQDLVQGGGYTF.

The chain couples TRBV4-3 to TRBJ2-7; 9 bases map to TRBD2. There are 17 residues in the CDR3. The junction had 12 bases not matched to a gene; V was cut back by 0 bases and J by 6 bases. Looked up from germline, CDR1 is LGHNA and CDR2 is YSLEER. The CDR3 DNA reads TGCGCCAGCAGCCAAGATGCGTCTAGCGGGATTCTAGGCGAGCAGTACTTC. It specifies CASSQDASSGILGEQYF.

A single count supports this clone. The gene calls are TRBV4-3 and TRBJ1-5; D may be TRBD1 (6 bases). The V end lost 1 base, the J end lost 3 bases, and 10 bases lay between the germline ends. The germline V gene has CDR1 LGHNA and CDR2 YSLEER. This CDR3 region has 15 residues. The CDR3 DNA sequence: TGCGCCAGCAGCCAAGTTACAGGGACCAATCAGCCCCAGCATTTT. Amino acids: CASSQVTGTNQPQHF.

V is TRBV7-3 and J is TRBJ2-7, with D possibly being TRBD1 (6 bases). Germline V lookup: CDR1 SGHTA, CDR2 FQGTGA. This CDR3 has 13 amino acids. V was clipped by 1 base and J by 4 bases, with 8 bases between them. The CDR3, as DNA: TGTGCCAGCAGCTTAAAGGGGGATTACGAGCAGTACTTC. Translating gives CASSLKGDYEQYF.

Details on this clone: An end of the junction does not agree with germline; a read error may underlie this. The CDR3 is CASSSPGTATSF. CDR3 DNA: TGTGCCAGCAGCTCCCCCGGGACAGCCACTTCATTT. The V and J genes are TRBV6-5 and TRBJ1-5; TRBD1 agrees at 7 bases. Germline loops: CDR1 MNHEY, CDR2 SVGAGI. This CDR3 region has 12 residues.

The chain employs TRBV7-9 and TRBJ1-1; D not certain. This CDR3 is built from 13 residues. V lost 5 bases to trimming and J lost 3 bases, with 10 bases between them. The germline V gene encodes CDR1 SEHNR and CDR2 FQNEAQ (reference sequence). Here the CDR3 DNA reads TGTGCCAGCAGCCTAGTGCGGTACACTGAAGCTTTCTTT. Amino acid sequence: CASSLVRYTEAFF.

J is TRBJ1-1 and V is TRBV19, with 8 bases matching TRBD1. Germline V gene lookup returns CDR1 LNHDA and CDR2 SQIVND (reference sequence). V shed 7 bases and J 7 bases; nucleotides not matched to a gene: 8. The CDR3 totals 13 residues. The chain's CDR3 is CASTPAGGLEAFF. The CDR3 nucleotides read TGTGCCAGTACTCCGGCAGGGGGCCTTGAAGCTTTCTTT.